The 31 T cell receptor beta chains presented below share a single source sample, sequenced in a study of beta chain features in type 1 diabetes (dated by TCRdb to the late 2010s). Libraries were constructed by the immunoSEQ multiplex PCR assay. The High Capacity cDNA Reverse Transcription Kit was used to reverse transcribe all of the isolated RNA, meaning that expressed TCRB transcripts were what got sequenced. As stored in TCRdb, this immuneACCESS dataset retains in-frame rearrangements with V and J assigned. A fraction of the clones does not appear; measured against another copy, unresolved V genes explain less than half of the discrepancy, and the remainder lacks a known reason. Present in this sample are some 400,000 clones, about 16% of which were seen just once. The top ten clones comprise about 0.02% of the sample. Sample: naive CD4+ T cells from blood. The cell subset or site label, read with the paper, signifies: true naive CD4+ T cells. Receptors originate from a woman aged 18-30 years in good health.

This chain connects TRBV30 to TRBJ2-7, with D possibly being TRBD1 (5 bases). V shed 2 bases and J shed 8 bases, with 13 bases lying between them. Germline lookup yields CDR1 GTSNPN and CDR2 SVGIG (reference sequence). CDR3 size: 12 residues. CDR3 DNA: TGTGCCTGGAGTACAGCAGGGCGCCAGCAGTACTTC. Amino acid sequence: CAWSTAGRQQYF.

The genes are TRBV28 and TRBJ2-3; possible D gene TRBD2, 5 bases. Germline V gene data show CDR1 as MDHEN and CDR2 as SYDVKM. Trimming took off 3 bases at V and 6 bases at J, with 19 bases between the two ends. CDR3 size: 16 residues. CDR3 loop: CASSFQTTPRSDTQYF. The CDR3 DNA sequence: TGTGCCAGCAGTTTCCAGACTACCCCAAGGAGCGATACGCAGTATTTT.

CDR3 residues: CASSPPRGQGFLDIQYF. In nucleotides, the CDR3 is TGTGCCAGCTCACCGCCGCGTGGACAGGGGTTTTTGGACATTCAGTACTTC. The genes are TRBV18 and TRBJ2-4; TRBD1 matches 9 bases. With 3 bases clipped from V and 8 bases from J, the junction kept 14 bases outside the gene matches. CDR3 length: 17 residues. From germline, CDR1 is KGHSH and CDR2 LQKENI. The full variable domain, rest sourced from reference TRBV18 and TRBJ2-4, is NAGVMQNPRHLVRRRGQEARLRCSPMKGHSHVYWYRQLPEEGLKFMVYLQKENIIDESGMPKERFSAEFPKEGPSILRIQQVVRGDSAAYFCASSPPRGQGFLDIQYFGAGTRLSVL.

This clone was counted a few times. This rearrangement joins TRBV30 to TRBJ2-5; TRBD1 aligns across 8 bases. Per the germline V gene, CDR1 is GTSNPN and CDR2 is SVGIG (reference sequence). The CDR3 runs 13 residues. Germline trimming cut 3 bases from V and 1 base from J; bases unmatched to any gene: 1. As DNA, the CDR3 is TGTGCCTGGAGCGGACAGGGCCAAGAGACCCAGTACTTC. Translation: CAWSGQGQETQYF.

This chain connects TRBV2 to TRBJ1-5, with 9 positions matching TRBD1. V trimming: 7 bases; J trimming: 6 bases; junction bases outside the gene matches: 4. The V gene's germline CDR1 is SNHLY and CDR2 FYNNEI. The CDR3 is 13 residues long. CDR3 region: CASKGQGIQPQHF. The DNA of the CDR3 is TGTGCCAGCAAGGGACAGGGAATTCAGCCCCAGCATTTT.

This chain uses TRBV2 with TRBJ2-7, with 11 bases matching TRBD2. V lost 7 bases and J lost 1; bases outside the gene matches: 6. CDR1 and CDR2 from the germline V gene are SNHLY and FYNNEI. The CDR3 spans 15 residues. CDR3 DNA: TGTGCCAGCATGCTGACTAGCGGGACTTCCTACGAGCAGTACTTC. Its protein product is CASMLTSGTSYEQYF.

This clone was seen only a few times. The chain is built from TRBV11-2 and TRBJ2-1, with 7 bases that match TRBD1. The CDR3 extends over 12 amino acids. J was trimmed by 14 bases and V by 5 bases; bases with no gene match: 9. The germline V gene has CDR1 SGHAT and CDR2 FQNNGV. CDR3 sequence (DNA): TGTGCCAGCAGCCACAGGGGATTGGAGGAGTTCTTC. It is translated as CASSHRGLEEFF.

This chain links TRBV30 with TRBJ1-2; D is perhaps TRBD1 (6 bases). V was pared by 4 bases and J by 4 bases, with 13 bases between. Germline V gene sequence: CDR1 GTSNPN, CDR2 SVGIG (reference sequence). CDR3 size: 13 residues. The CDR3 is CAWTGQLSYGYTF. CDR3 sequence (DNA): TGTGCCTGGACGGGACAACTTTCCTATGGCTACACCTTC.

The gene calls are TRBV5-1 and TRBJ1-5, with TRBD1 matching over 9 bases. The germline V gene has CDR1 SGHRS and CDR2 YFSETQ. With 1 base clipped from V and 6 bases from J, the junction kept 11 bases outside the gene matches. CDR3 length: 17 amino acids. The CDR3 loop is CASSLLARGQGTQPQHF. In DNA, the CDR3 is TGCGCCAGCAGCTTGTTAGCCCGGGGACAGGGAACTCAGCCCCAGCATTTT.

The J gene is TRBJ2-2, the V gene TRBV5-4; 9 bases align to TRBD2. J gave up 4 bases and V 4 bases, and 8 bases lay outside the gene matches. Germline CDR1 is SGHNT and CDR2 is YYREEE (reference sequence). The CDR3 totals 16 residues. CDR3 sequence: CASSPPAGGGTGELFF. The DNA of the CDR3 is TGTGCCAGCAGCCCGCCAGCGGGAGGTGGCACCGGGGAGCTGTTTTTT. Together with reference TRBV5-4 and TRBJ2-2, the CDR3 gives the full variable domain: ETGVTQSPTHLIKTRGQQVTLRCSSQSGHNTVSWYQQALGQGPQFIFQYYREEENGRGNFPPRFSGLQFPNYSSELNVNALELDDSALYLCASSPPAGGGTGELFFGEGSRLTVL.

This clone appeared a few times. CDR3 in amino acids: CASSSAGVGEETQYF. CDR3 nucleotides: TGTGCCAGCAGTTCAGCGGGAGTAGGAGAAGAGACCCAGTACTTC. The chain uses TRBV28 and TRBJ2-5; 8 bases are a match to TRBD2. The CDR3 is made up of 15 amino acids. V shed 4 bases, J shed 3 bases, and the junction held 7 bases outside the gene matches. CDR1 MDHEN and CDR2 SYDVKM come from the germline V gene. The entire variable domain, with the rest obtained from reference TRBV28 and TRBJ2-5, is as follows: DVKVTQSSRYLVKRTGEKVFLECVQDMDHENMFWYRQDPGLGLRLIYFSYDVKMKEKGDIPEGYSVSREKKERFSLILESASTNQTSMYLCASSSAGVGEETQYFGPGTRLLVL.

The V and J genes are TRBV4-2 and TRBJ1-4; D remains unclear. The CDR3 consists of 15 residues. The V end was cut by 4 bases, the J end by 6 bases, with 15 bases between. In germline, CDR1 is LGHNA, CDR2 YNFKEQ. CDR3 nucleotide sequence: TGTGCCAGCAGCCCTCCAGGATCAGCGGATGAAAAACTGTTTTTT. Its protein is CASSPPGSADEKLFF.

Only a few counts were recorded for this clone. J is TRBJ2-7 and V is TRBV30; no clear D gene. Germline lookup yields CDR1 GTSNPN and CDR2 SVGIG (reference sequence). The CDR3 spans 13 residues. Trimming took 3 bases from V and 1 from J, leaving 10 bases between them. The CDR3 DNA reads TGTGCCTGGAGGCCGACGGGTTCCTACGAGCAGTACTTC. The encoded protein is CAWRPTGSYEQYF.

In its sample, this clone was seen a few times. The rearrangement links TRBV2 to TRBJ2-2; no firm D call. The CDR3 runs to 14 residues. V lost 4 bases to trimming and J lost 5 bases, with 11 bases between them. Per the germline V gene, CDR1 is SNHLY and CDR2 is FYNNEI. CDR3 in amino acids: CASSATQRTGELFF. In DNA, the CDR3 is TGTGCCAGCAGTGCCACTCAACGAACCGGGGAGCTGTTTTTT.

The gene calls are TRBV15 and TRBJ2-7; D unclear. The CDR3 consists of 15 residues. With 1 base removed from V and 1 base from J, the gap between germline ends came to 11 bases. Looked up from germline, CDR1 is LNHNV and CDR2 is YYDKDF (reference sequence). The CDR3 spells CATSRVTVSSYEQYF. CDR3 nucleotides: TGTGCCACCAGCAGAGTTACTGTCTCTTCCTACGAGCAGTACTTC.

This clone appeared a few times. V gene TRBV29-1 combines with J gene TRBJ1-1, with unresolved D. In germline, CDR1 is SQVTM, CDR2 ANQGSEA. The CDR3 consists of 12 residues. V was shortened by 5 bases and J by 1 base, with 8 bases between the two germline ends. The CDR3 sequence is CSVSQQNTEAFF. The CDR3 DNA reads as TGCAGCGTTTCACAACAGAACACTGAAGCTTTCTTT.

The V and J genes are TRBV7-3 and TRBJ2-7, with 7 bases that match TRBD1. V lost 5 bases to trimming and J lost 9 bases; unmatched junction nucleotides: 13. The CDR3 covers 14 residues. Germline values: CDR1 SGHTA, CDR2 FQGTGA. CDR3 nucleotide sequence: TGTGCCAGCAGCCCTACCCGGGACAGCGTACCGCAGTACTTC. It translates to CASSPTRDSVPQYF.

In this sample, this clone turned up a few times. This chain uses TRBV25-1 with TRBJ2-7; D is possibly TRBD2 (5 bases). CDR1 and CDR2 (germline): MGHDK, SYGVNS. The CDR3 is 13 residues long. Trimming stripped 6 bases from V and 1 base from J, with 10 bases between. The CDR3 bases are TGTGCCAGCAGGTCCGGGAATTCCTACGAGCAGTACTTC. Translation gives CASRSGNSYEQYF.

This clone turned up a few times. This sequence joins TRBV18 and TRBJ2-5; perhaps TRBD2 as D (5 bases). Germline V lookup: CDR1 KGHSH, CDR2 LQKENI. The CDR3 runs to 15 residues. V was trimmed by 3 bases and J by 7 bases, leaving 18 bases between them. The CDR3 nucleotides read TGTGCCAGCTCACCGACGGGGTTGCAGTGGGGGACCCAGTACTTC. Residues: CASSPTGLQWGTQYF.

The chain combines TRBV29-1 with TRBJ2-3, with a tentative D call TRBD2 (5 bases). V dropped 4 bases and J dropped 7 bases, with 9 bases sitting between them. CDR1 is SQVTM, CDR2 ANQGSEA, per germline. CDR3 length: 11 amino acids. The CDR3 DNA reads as TGCAGCGTTGCGGGAACACATACGCAGTATTTT. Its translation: CSVAGTHTQYF.

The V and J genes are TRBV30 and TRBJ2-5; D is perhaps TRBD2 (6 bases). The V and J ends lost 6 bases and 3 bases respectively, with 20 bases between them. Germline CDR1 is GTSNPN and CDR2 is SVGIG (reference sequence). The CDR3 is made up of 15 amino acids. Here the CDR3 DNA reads TGTGCCTGTACAACTCCGGGGACTGAGGAAGAGACCCAGTACTTC. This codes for CACTTPGTEEETQYF.

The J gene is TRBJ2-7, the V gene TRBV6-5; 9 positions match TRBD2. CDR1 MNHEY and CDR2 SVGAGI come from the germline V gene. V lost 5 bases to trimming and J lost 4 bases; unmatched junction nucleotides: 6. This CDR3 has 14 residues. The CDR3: CASSRLAGVYEQYF. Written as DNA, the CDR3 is TGTGCCAGCAGTCGATTAGCGGGAGTGTACGAGCAGTACTTC.

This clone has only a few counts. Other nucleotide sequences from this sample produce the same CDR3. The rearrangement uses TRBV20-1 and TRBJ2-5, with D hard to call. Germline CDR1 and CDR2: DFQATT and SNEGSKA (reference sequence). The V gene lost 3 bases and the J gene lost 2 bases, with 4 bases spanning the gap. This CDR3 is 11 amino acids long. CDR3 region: CSARRQETQYF. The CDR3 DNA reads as TGCAGTGCTAGGCGACAAGAGACCCAGTACTTC.

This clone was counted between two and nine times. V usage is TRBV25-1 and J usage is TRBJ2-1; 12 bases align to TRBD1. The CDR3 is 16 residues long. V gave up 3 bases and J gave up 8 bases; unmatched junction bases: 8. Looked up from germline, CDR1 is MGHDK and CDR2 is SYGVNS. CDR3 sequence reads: CASSETGQGARDEQFF. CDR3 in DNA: TGTGCCAGCAGTGAGACGGGACAGGGGGCCAGGGATGAGCAGTTCTTC.

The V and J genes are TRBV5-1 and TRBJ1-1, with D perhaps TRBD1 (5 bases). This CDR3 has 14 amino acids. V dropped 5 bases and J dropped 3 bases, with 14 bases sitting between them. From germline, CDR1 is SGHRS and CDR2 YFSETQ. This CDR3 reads CASRRDLEDTEAFF. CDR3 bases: TGCGCCAGCAGGCGGGACCTCGAAGACACTGAAGCTTTCTTT.

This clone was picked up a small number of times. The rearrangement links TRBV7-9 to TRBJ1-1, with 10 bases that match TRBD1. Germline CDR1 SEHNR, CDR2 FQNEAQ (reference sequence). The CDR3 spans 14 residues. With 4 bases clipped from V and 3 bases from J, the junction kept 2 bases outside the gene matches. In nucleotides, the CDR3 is TGTGCCAGCAGCTCCGGGACAGGGGACACTGAAGCTTTCTTT. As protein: CASSSGTGDTEAFF.

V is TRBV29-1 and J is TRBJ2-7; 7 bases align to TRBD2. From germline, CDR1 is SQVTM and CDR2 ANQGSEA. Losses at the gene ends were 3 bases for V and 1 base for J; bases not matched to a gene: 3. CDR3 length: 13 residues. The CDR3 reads CSVDGGGSYEQYF. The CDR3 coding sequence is TGCAGCGTTGATGGGGGGGGGTCCTACGAGCAGTACTTC.

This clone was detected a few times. CDR3 sequence (DNA): TGCAGCGTTTTGGACAGGAACTCTGGAAACACCATATATTTT. Amino acids: CSVLDRNSGNTIYF. This rearrangement joins TRBV29-1 to TRBJ1-3; 7 bases align to TRBD1. The CDR3 loop spans 14 amino acids. The ends lost 5 bases at V and 0 bases at J; junction bases unmatched: 4. Per germline, CDR1 SQVTM and CDR2 ANQGSEA.

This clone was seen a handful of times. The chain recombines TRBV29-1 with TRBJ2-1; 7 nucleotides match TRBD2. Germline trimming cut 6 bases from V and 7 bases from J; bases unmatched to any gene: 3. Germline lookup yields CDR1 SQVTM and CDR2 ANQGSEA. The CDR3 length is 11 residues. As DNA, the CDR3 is TGCAGCGTGTCTAGCGGAAATGAGCAGTTCTTC. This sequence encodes CSVSSGNEQFF.

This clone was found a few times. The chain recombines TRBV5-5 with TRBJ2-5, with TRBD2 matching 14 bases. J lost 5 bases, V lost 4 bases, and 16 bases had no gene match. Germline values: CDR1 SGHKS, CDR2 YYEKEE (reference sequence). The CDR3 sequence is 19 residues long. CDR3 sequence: CASSRYPGLAGGRGETQYF. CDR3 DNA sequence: TGTGCCAGCAGCCGATACCCTGGACTAGCGGGAGGCCGAGGGGAGACCCAGTACTTC.

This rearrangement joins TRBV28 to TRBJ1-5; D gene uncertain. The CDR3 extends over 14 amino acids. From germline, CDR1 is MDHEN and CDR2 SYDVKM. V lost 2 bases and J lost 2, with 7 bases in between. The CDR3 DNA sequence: TGTGCCAGCAGTTTAAGGGAGCGCAATCAGCCCCAGCATTTT. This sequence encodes CASSLRERNQPQHF.